The present TCR beta chain was sequenced within a study of siplizumab effects on memory and regulatory T cells. Sequencing used immunoSEQ multiplex PCR; TCRdb keeps in-frame clones, though not all of them. The sample has some 40,000 clones; roughly 90% are singletons. Trimming removed 3 bases from V and 3 bases from J; junction bases left unmatched: 8. This CDR3 has 16 residues. Germline V CDR1 and CDR2: LNHDA, SQIVND (reference sequence). The chain couples TRBV19 to TRBJ2-3; TRBD2 matches at 8 bases. The clonotype was recovered from a human donor in good health. Sequences were obtained from naive CD4+ T cells sorted from blood. The CDR3 loop reads CASSMTPGGETDTQYF. In DNA form, the CDR3 reads TGTGCCAGTAGTATGACACCGGGAGGGGAGACAGATACGCAGTATTTT. Supplemented by reference TRBV19 and TRBJ2-3, the full variable domain reads DGGITQSPKYLFRKEGQNVTLSCEQNLNHDAMYWYRQDPGQGLRLIYYSQIVNDFQKGDIAEGYSVSREKKESFPLTVTSAQKNPTAFYLCASSMTPGGETDTQYFGPGTRLTVL.